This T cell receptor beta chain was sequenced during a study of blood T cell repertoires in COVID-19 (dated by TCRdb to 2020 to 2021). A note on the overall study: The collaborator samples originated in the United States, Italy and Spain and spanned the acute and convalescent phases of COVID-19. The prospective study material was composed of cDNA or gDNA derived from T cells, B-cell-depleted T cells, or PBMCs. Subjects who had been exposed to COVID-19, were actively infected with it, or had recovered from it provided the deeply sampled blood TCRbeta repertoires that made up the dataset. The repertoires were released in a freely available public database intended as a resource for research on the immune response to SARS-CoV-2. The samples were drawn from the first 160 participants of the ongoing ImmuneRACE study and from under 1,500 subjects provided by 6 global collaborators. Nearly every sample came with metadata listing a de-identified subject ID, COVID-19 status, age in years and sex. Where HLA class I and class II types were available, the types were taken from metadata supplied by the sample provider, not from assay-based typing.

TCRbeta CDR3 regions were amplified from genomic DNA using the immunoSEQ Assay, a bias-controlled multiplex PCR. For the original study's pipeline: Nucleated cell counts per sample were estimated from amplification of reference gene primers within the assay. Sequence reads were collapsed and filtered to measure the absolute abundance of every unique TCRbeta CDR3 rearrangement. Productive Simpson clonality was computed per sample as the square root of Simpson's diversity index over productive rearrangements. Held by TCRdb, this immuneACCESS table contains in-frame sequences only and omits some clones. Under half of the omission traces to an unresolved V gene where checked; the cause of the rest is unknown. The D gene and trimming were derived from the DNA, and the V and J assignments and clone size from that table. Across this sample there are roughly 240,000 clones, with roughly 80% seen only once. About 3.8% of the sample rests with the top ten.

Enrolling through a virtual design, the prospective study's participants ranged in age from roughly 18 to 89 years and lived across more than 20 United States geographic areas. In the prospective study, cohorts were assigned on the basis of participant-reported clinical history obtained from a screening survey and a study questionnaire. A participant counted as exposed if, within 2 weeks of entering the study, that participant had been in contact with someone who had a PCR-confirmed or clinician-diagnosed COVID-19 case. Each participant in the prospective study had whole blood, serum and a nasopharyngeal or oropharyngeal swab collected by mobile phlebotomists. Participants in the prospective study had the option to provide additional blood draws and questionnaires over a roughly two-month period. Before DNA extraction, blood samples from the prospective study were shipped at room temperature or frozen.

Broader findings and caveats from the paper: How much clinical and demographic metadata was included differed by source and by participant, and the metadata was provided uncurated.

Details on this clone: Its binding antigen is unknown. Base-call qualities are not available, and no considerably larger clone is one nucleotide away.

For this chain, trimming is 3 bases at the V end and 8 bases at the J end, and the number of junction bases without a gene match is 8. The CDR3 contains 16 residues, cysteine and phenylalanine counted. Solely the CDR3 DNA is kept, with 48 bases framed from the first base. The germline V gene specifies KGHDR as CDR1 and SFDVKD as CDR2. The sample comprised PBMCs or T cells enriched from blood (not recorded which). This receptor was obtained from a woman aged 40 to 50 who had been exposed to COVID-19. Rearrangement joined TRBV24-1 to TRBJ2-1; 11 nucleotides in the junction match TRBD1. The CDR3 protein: CATSDRDRGYDYEQFF. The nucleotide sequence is TGTGCCACCAGTGATCGGGACAGGGGGTATGACTATGAGCAGTTCTTC.